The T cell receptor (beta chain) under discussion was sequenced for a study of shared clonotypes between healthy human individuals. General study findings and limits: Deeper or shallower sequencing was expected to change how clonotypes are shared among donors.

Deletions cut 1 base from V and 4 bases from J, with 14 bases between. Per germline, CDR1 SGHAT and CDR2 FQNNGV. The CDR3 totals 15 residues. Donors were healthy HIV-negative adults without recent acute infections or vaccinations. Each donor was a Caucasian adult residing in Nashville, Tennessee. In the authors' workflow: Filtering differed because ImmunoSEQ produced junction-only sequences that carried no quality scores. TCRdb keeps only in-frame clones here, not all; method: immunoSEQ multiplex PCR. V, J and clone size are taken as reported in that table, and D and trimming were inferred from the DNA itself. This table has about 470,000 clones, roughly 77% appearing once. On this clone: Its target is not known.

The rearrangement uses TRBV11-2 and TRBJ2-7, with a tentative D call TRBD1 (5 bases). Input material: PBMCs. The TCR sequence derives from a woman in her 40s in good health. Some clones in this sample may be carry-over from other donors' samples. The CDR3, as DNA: TGTGCCAGCAGCTTAGTTCCAGGGCTATTTTACGAGCAGTACTTC. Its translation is CASSLVPGLFYEQYF.